Presented here are 10 T cell receptor beta chains from one specimen sequenced in a study of metastatic and nonmetastatic thyroid tumors. TCRdb reanalyzed the PCR reads via MiXCR. The sample lists roughly 81,000 clones, less than 10% seen once, with 8.8% in the top ten. None of the patients had undergone any treatment ahead of thyroid surgery. Specimen: blood. These receptors all come from a female donor with papillary thyroid cancer or a benign thyroid nodule (not recorded which). Some clones in this sample may be carry-over from other donors' samples.

This clone was seen a handful of times. Other DNA variants within this sample encode the same CDR3. The rearrangement uses TRBV29-1 and TRBJ2-3; tentatively, D is TRBD2 (6 bases). The CDR3 covers 16 residues. CDR1 SQVTM and CDR2 ANQGSEA come from the germline V gene. The ends were cut back, 3 bases at V and 3 bases at J, with 19 bases in the middle. The CDR3 DNA reads as TGCAGCGTTGACCCCAGTGGTATAGGGAGGACAGATACGCAGTATTTT. Its protein is CSVDPSGIGRTDTQYF.

The sample holds many counts of this clone. Other nucleotide sequences in the sample specify the same CDR3. This sequence joins TRBV2 and TRBJ2-5; 8 positions agree with TRBD2. CDR3 length: 13 residues. J was trimmed by 5 bases and V by 5 bases; bases with no gene match: 4. Per germline, CDR1 SNHLY and CDR2 FYNNEI. The CDR3, as DNA: TGTGCCAGCAGTATTAGCGGGAAGGAGACCCAGTACTTC. Its translation: CASSISGKETQYF.

This clone showed up many times. The V gene is TRBV14, the J gene TRBJ1-1; 7 bases fit TRBD1. Germline lookup yields CDR1 SGHDN and CDR2 FVKESK. V dropped 5 bases and J dropped 2; count of bases not matched to a gene: 11. This CDR3 comprises 16 residues. CDR3 protein: CASSLSHRQGNTEAFF. The DNA for the CDR3 is TGTGCCAGCAGCTTAAGCCATCGACAGGGCAACACTGAAGCTTTCTTT.

The sample holds many counts of this clone. The chain combines TRBV12-3 or TRBV12-4 with TRBJ1-1, with a possible D match to TRBD1 (6 bases). CDR3 size: 16 residues. Trimming removed 4 bases at V and 1 base at J, with 16 bases between. The CDR3 region is CASSSRDRRKNTEAFF. DNA for the CDR3: TGTGCCAGCAGTTCCCGTGACAGGAGAAAGAACACTGAAGCTTTCTTT.

This clone is medium-sized in the sample. This chain joins TRBV5-1 and TRBJ2-2, with D possibly TRBD1 on 5 matching bases. Germline CDR1 and CDR2: SGHRS and YFSETQ. Trimming took off 2 bases at V and 4 bases at J, with 12 bases between the two ends. This CDR3 comprises 15 residues. CDR3 DNA: TGCGCCAGCAGCTTAACAACAGGTTCCACCGGGGAGCTGTTTTTT. It translates to CASSLTTGSTGELFF. The full variable domain, rest sourced from reference TRBV5-1 and TRBJ2-2, is KAGVTQTPRYLIKTRGQQVTLSCSPISGHRSVSWYQQTPGQGLQFLFEYFSETQRNKGNFPGRFSGRQFSNSRSEMNVSTLELGDSALYLCASSLTTGSTGELFFGEGSRLTVL.

This clone showed up many times. The chain joins TRBV2 to TRBJ2-5, with D perhaps matching TRBD2 (6 bases). The V gene's germline CDR1 is SNHLY and CDR2 FYNNEI. V lost 11 bases to trimming and J lost 4 bases, with 17 bases between them. The CDR3 loop spans 13 amino acids. The CDR3 nucleotides read TGTGCCTCCCATCTGCAGGGAGGAGAGACCCAGTACTTC. Translated, it gives CASHLQGGETQYF.

This clone has a handful of counts. V gene TRBV4-1 combines with J gene TRBJ2-3; 10 nucleotides line up with TRBD2. V was clipped by 4 bases and J by 0 bases; unmatched bases: 10. Germline V CDR1 and CDR2: MGHRA, YSYEKL. The CDR3 covers 18 residues. The CDR3 loop is CASSPGRLAGASTDTQYF. Here the CDR3 DNA reads TGCGCCAGCAGCCCAGGTCGGCTAGCGGGGGCTAGCACAGATACGCAGTATTTT.

This clone was picked up a small number of times. J is TRBJ2-7 and V is TRBV7-2; 7 nucleotides match TRBD1. The CDR3 contains 16 residues. Germline V gene sequence: CDR1 SGHTA, CDR2 FQGNSA. Unmatched junction bases numbered 7, after V lost 0 bases and J lost 2 bases. The CDR3 nucleotides read TGTGCCAGCAGCTTAGCAGGACAGGTTTCGACCTACGAGCAGTACTTC. This sequence encodes CASSLAGQVSTYEQYF.

In this sample, this clone turned up many times. This chain joins TRBV20-1 and TRBJ1-1; 9 bases map to TRBD1. The germline V gene encodes CDR1 DFQATT and CDR2 SNEGSKA (reference sequence). This CDR3 has 15 amino acids. V lost 4 bases, J lost 4 bases, and 10 bases stayed unmatched. The CDR3 DNA is TGCAGTGCTATTAATCCGGGACAGGGAGCCACTGAAGCTTTCTTT. Residues: CSAINPGQGATEAFF.

This clone was counted ten times or more. The chain recombines TRBV4-2 with TRBJ1-1; 7 nucleotides line up with TRBD1. Germline lookup yields CDR1 LGHNA and CDR2 YNFKEQ. Germline trimming cut 4 bases from V and 0 bases from J; bases unmatched to any gene: 5. The CDR3 has 15 amino acids. CDR3 residues: CASSRQGPMNTEAFF. The CDR3 DNA is TGTGCCAGCAGCCGACAGGGACCCATGAACACTGAAGCTTTCTTT.